Shown below are 19 T cell receptor beta chains from a single sample sequenced in a study of CD8 T cells in ankylosing spondylitis. In TCRdb, the 5' RACE reads were re-called with MiXCR into one record per CDR3 protein. The data hold under 250,000 distinct CDR3 sequences, with around 32% observed a single time. The source material was blood, either unsorted or a sorted T cell fraction (not recorded which). The receptors originated from a male donor with ankylosing spondylitis or in good health (not recorded which).

This chain links TRBV20-1 with TRBJ2-5, with 10 bases that match TRBD2. The germline V gene has CDR1 DFQATT and CDR2 SNEGSKA (reference sequence). The CDR3 loop spans 18 amino acids. With V trimmed by 0 bases and J by 5 bases, 15 bases remained unmatched. For the CDR3, the DNA is TGCAGTGCTAGAGATCGTTTCTTCCCAGCGGGGGGGCAGGAGACCCAGTACTTC. This encodes CSARDRFFPAGGQETQYF.

The table lists this clonotype with a few counts. The gene calls are TRBV20-1 and TRBJ1-6, with D uncertain. The CDR3 consists of 14 residues. From germline, CDR1 is DFQATT and CDR2 SNEGSKA (reference sequence). Trimming cost V 6 bases and J 0 bases, with 9 bases left between them. CDR3 sequence reads: CSAPDSSYNSPLHF. The DNA for the CDR3 is TGCAGTGCGCCCGATAGCTCCTATAATTCACCCCTCCACTTT.

This clonotype turned up a few times. The rearrangement joins TRBV20-1 to TRBJ2-3; D gene uncertain. Between the trimmed V and J ends, which lost 1 base and 6 bases, there was a span of 8 bases. This CDR3 has 12 residues. In germline, CDR1 is DFQATT, CDR2 SNEGSKA (reference sequence). The CDR3 DNA reads TGCAGTGCTAGAGCGCCATCGGATACGCAGTATTTT. Its protein is CSARAPSDTQYF.

The V call is TRBV20-1, the J call TRBJ2-7, with 8 positions matching TRBD2. Germline V lookup: CDR1 DFQATT, CDR2 SNEGSKA (reference sequence). With V trimmed by 3 bases and J by 4 bases, 8 bases remained unmatched. The CDR3 is 14 amino acids. The CDR3 DNA is TGCAGTGCTAGCGCAGCGGGGGATTGGTACGAGCAGTACTTC. Translating it yields CSASAAGDWYEQYF.

This rearrangement joins TRBV5-1 to TRBJ2-1, with D unresolved. Trimming pared 2 bases from V and 5 bases from J, leaving 5 bases between. This CDR3 is built from 12 residues. The germline CDR1 and CDR2 sequences are SGHRS and YFSETQ. CDR3 region: CASSFKDNEQFF. Written as DNA, the CDR3 is TGCGCCAGCAGCTTTAAAGACAATGAGCAGTTCTTC.

The rearrangement joins TRBV20-1 to TRBJ1-1; D not resolved. This CDR3 region has 14 residues. The V and J ends lost 3 bases and 0 bases respectively, with 11 bases between them. The V gene's germline CDR1 is DFQATT and CDR2 SNEGSKA (reference sequence). The CDR3 protein is CSARLGQLNTEAFF. The CDR3 coding sequence is TGCAGTGCTAGGCTTGGGCAGCTGAACACTGAAGCTTTCTTT.

There are a few counts of this clonotype. This chain uses TRBV6-1 with TRBJ1-2, with 7 positions matching TRBD1. This CDR3 region has 15 residues. The germline V gene has CDR1 MNHNS and CDR2 SASEGT. V gave up 6 bases and J gave up 2 bases; unmatched junction bases: 9. The chain's CDR3 is CASRLGGDSNYGYTF. In DNA form, the CDR3 reads TGTGCCAGCAGACTTGGGGGGGACAGCAACTATGGCTACACCTTC.

This clonotype turned up a few times. J is TRBJ2-1 and V is TRBV20-1; D remains ambiguous. The CDR3 is 14 residues long. Trimming removed 5 bases from V and 3 bases from J, with 14 bases in between. From germline, CDR1 is DFQATT and CDR2 SNEGSKA (reference sequence). CDR3 sequence: CSALTAEIYNEQFF. CDR3 DNA: TGCAGTGCTCTAACGGCGGAGATCTACAATGAGCAGTTCTTC.

The table lists this clonotype with a few counts. This sequence joins TRBV28 and TRBJ2-6; D is ambiguous. Germline V gene data show CDR1 as MDHEN and CDR2 as SYDVKM. The CDR3 totals 13 residues. Trimming cost V 3 bases and J 2 bases, with 2 bases left between them. This CDR3 reads CASSFPGANVLTF. DNA of the CDR3: TGTGCCAGCAGTTTCCCTGGGGCCAACGTCCTGACTTTC.

This clonotype was seen a single time. The chain combines TRBV3-1 with TRBJ1-1; TRBD1 is a possible D gene (5 bases). Germline values: CDR1 LGHDT, CDR2 YNNKEL (reference sequence). The CDR3 is 15 residues long. Trimming left V 5 bases short and J 3 bases short, with 16 bases between. CDR3 DNA sequence: TGTGCCAGCAGCGCCACGCGGAGGGGTGACACTGAAGCTTTCTTT. It specifies CASSATRRGDTEAFF.

This clonotype was counted only a few times. The chain uses TRBV20-1 and TRBJ2-1; D remains ambiguous. The V gene's germline CDR1 is DFQATT and CDR2 SNEGSKA (reference sequence). V was cut by 0 bases and J by 8 bases, with 11 bases left in between. The CDR3 consists of 13 residues. CDR3 nucleotide sequence: TGCAGTGCTAGAGATCGTGTGGATCATGAGCAGTTCTTC. Its translation is CSARDRVDHEQFF.

This chain joins TRBV10-3 and TRBJ2-2; TRBD1 matches 10 bases. Per the germline V gene, CDR1 is ENHRY and CDR2 is SYGVKD. The CDR3 covers 15 residues. With V trimmed by 4 bases and J by 5 bases, 4 bases remained unmatched. CDR3 nucleotide sequence: TGTGCCATCAGTGGACAGGGGGCAGGGACCGGGGAGCTGTTTTTT. This encodes CAISGQGAGTGELFF.

This clonotype was counted a few times. V and J are TRBV3-1 and TRBJ2-5; D ambiguous. The CDR3 is made up of 12 amino acids. Germline-derived CDR1 and CDR2 are LGHDT and YNNKEL (reference sequence). V lost 1 base and J lost 5, with 5 bases in between. CDR3 DNA: TGTGCCAGCAGCCAAGGAAGGGAGACCCAGTACTTC. This translates into CASSQGRETQYF.

The rearrangement joins TRBV7-9 to TRBJ1-1, with D unresolved. Germline assignment: CDR1 SEHNR and CDR2 FQNEAQ (reference sequence). This CDR3 has 15 amino acids. Trimming took 3 bases from V and 6 from J, leaving 17 bases between them. The CDR3 DNA sequence: TGTGCCAGCAGCTTGGGGATGCGGTTTAAGGCTGAAGCTTTCTTT. Protein product: CASSLGMRFKAEAFF.

V gene TRBV5-1 combines with J gene TRBJ1-4; D remains unclear. This CDR3 has 15 residues. Trimming pared 0 bases from V and 2 bases from J, leaving 8 bases between. Germline V CDR1 and CDR2: SGHRS, YFSETQ. The CDR3 here is CASSLDGETNEKLFF. CDR3 DNA: TGCGCCAGCAGCTTGGATGGCGAGACTAATGAAAAACTGTTTTTT.

The V and J genes are TRBV6-4 and TRBJ2-3; D gene unclear. The CDR3 is made up of 14 amino acids. The germline V and J ends were trimmed by 2 bases and 3 bases, with 9 bases remaining between them. CDR1 is MRHNA, CDR2 SNTAGT, per germline. The CDR3 region is CASSDAPGTDTQYF. The CDR3 coding sequence is TGTGCCAGCAGTGACGCCCCCGGGACAGATACGCAGTATTTT.

This rearrangement joins TRBV29-1 to TRBJ1-1; D unclear. CDR1 and CDR2 (germline): SQVTM, ANQGSEA. V was cut by 5 bases and J by 6 bases, with 16 bases left in between. CDR3 length: 13 residues. Here the CDR3 reads CSVQRTQSPEAFF. The CDR3 DNA is TGCAGCGTTCAACGGACCCAGTCCCCTGAAGCTTTCTTT.

The chain couples TRBV6-2 or TRBV6-3 to TRBJ2-5; D is unresolved. This CDR3 has 14 amino acids. Germline CDR1 and CDR2: MNHEY and SVGEGT. The ends were cut back, 7 bases at V and 5 bases at J, with 17 bases in the middle. The CDR3: CASTHPARWETQYF. The CDR3 nucleotides are TGTGCCAGCACCCACCCAGCCAGGTGGGAGACCCAGTACTTC.

This clonotype was recorded many times. The V gene is TRBV27, the J gene TRBJ1-2; a possible D gene is TRBD1 (6 bases). Germline-derived CDR1 and CDR2 are MNHEY and SMNVEV (reference sequence). The CDR3 contains 13 residues. V dropped 6 bases and J dropped 4 bases, with 12 bases sitting between them. CDR3: CASSLTGSYGYTF. In nucleotides, the CDR3 is TGTGCCAGCAGCTTGACAGGCAGCTATGGCTACACCTTC.